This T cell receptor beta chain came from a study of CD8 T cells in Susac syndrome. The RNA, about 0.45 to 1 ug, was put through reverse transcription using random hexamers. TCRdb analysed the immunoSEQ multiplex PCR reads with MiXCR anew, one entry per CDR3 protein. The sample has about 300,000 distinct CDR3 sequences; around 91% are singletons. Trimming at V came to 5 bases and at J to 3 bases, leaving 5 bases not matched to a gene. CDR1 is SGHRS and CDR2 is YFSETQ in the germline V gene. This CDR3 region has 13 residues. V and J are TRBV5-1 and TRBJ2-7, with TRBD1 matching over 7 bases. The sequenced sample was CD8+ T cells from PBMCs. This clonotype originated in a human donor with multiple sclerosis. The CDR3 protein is CASRDREYYEQYF. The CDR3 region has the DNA TGCGCCAGCAGAGACAGGGAATACTACGAGCAGTACTTC.